This T cell receptor (beta chain) is drawn from a study of neurological immune-mediated disorders. Study-level results: HTLV-1-associated myelopathy ranked highest for TCR clonal expansion and multiple sclerosis lowest, beneath healthy controls.

Ten or more counts support this clonotype. The antigen is not known. TCRdb re-called the 5' RACE reads with MiXCR, one entry per CDR3 protein. Among tens of thousands of distinct CDR3 sequences, approximately 13% were seen once, and the ten largest hold roughly 4.5%. Losses at the gene ends were 7 bases for V and 2 bases for J; bases not matched to a gene: 11. The CDR3 loop spans 16 amino acids. Time point reported: longitudinal time-point 1 (baseline). This TCR was recovered from a female donor with HTLV-1-associated myelopathy (HAM/TSP). Material for sequencing was PBMCs. V and J are TRBV12-3 or TRBV12-4 and TRBJ1-5, with TRBD1 identical over 7 bases. The CDR3 DNA reads TGTGCCAGCACCCCCTGGAGGGGGCTTGGCAATCAGCCCCAGCATTTT. Translating it yields CASTPWRGLGNQPQHF.